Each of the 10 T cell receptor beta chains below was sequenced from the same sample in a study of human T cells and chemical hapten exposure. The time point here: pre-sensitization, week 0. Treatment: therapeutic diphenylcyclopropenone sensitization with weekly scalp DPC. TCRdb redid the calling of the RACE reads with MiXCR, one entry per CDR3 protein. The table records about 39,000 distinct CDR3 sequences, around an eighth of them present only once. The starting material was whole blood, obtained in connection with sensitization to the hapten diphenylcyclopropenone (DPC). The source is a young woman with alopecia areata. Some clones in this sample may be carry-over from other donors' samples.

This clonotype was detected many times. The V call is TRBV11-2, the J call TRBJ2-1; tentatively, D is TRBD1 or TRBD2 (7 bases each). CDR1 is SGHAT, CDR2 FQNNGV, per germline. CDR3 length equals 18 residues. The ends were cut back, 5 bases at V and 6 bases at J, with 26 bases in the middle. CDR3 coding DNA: TGTGCCAGCAGCCCACCCCTTTTTGAGAGCGGGACAGTCAATGAGCAGTTCTTC. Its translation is CASSPPLFESGTVNEQFF.

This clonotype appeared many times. The CDR3 is CSVGLATDTQYF. In DNA form, the CDR3 reads TGCAGCGTTGGACTAGCTACAGATACGCAGTATTTT. The chain joins TRBV29-1 to TRBJ2-3; 7 positions match TRBD2. The V segment lost 4 bases and the J segment 3 bases; nucleotides outside the gene matches: 1. Germline values: CDR1 SQVTM, CDR2 ANQGSEA. There are 12 residues in the CDR3.

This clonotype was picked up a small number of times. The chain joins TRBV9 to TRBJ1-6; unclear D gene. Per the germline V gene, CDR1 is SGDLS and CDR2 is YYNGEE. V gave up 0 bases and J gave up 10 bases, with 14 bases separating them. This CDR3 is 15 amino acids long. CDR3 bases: TGTGCCAGCAGCGTAGGCAGACCCGGCATGTCACCCCTCCACTTT. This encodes CASSVGRPGMSPLHF.

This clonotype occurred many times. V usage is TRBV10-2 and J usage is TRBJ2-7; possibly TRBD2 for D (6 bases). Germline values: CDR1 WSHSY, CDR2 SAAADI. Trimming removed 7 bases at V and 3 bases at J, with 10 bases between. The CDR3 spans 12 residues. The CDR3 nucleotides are TGCGCCAGCACGGAGGACTACTACGAGCAGTACTTC. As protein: CASTEDYYEQYF.

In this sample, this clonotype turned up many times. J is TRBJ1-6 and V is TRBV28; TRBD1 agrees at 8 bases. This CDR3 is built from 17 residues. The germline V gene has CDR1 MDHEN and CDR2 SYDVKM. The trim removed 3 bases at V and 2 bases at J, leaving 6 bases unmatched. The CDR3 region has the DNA TGTGCCAGCAGTTTGTACAGGGGGGGTACCTATAATTCACCCCTCCACTTT. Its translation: CASSLYRGGTYNSPLHF.

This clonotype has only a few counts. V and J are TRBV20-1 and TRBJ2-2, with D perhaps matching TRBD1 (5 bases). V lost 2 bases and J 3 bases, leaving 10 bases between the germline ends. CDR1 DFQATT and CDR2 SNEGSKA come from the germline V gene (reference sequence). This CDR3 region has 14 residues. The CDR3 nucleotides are TGCAGTGCTAGACAGGGTGGGGACACCGGGGAGCTGTTTTTT. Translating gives CSARQGGDTGELFF.

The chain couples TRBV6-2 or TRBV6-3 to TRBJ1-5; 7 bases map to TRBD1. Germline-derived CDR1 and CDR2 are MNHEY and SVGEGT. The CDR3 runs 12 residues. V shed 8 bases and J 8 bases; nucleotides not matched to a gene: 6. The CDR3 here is CASHSGGKPQHF. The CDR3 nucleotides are TGTGCCAGCCACTCAGGGGGGAAGCCCCAGCATTTT.

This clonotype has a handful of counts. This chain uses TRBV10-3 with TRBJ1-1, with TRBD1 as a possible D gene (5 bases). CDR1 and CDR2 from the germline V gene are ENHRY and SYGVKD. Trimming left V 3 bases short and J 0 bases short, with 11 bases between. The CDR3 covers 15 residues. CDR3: CAISDPGIMNTEAFF. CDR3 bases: TGTGCCATCAGTGACCCAGGGATAATGAACACTGAAGCTTTCTTT.

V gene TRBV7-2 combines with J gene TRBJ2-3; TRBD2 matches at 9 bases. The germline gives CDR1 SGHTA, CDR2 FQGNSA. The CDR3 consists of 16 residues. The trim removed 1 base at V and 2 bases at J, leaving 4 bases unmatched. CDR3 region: CASSLGLAGHTDTQYF. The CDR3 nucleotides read TGTGCCAGCAGCTTAGGGCTAGCGGGACACACAGATACGCAGTATTTT.

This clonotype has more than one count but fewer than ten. Written as DNA, the CDR3 is TGTGCCAGCAGCTTATTCGGGGTTAGCGGGGGCACAGATACGCAGTATTTT. This encodes CASSLFGVSGGTDTQYF. The chain uses TRBV7-2 and TRBJ2-3; 8 bases fit TRBD2. CDR1 is SGHTA, CDR2 FQGNSA, per germline. The V gene end was trimmed by 2 bases and the J gene end by 1 base; junction bases not matched to a gene: 8. The CDR3 spans 17 residues. The variable domain in full, with the rest retrieved from reference TRBV7-2 and TRBJ2-3, is GAGVSQSPSNKVTEKGKDVELRCDPISGHTALYWYRQSLGQGLEFLIYFQGNSAPDKSGLPSDRFSAERTGGSVSTLTIQRTQQEDSAVYLCASSLFGVSGGTDTQYFGPGTRLTVL.